This T cell receptor (beta chain) was profiled in a study of cytomegalovirus exposure and HLA in healthy donors. The germline V gene has CDR1 MNHEY and CDR2 SVGAGI. CDR3 length equals 15 residues. V lost 6 bases, J lost 2 bases, and 14 bases lay in between. This PCR relied on a set of 60 Vbeta primers and 13 Jbeta primers. Generated by immunoSEQ multiplex PCR, the TCRdb table keeps only in-frame clones and is missing some. This sample has about 90,000 clones, with more than 60% found just once. Concerning this clone itself: The target antigen is unknown.

Study-wide results and limits: Listed as cytomegalovirus-associated were about 160 TCR beta chains.

The TCR comes from a man aged 25 to 40 in good health and CMV-seronegative. Sequenced material: PBMCs. The V and J genes are TRBV6-5 and TRBJ1-5; possibly TRBD1 for D (5 bases). The CDR3 loop reads CASSLSGGGNQPQHF. The DNA of the CDR3 is TGTGCCAGCAGCCTCAGTGGGGGGGGCAATCAGCCCCAGCATTTT.